This T cell receptor beta chain was obtained from a study of blood T cell repertoires in COVID-19. The overall study: Samples of COVID-19 (acute and convalescent) were obtained from the United States, Italy and Spain. The cDNA or gDNA used as material had been derived from T cells, B-cell-depleted T cells, or PBMCs.

Original handling: Counts of nucleated cells, estimated from reference gene primer amplification, were obtained. Some clones are missing from TCRdb's copy, which holds only in-frame ones; the method was immunoSEQ multiplex PCR. D and trimming were read from the DNA, whereas the V and J calls and clone size are those reported in that table. The sample includes approximately 280,000 clones, approximately 83% of them seen just once. Sequenced input: peripheral blood. This clonotype was sampled from a woman in her 70s with acute or convalescent COVID-19.

In DNA, the CDR3 is TGTGCCAGCAGCCCCGGGACTAGCGGGGCCTACAACAATGAGCAGTTCTTC. This encodes CASSPGTSGAYNNEQFF. The V call is TRBV7-3, the J call TRBJ2-1, with 13 bases lining up with TRBD2. The CDR3 runs 17 residues. Germline-derived CDR1 and CDR2 are SGHTA and FQGTGA. With 5 bases clipped from V and 5 bases from J, the junction kept 9 bases outside the gene matches.